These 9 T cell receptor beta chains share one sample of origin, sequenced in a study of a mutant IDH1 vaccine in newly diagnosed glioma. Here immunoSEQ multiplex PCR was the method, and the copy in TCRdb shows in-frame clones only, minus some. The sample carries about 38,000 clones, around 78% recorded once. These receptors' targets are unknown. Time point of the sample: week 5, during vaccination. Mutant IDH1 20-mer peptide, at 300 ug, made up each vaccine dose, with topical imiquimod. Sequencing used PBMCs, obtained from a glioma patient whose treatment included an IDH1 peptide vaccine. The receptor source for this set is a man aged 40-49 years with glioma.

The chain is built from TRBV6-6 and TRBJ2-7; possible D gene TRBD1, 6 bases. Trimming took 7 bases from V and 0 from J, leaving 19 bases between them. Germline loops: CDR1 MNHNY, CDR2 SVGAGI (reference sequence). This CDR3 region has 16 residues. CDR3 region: CASTPHRGSSSYEQYF. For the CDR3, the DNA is TGTGCCAGCACCCCCCATAGGGGGAGCAGCTCCTACGAGCAGTACTTC.

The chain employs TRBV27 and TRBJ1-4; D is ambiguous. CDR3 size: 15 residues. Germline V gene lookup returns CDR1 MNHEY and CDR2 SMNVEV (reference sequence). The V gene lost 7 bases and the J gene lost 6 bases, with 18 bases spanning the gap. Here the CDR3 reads CASTPHARPDEKLFF. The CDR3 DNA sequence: TGTGCCAGCACCCCCCATGCCCGGCCGGATGAAAAACTGTTTTTT.

The DNA of the CDR3 is TGTGCCAGCAGCCAAGATTTCGGGACAGGGGGAGAAAAACTGTTTTTT. This codes for CASSQDFGTGGEKLFF. The chain uses TRBV4-2 and TRBJ1-4; 11 nucleotides match TRBD1. Per the germline V gene, CDR1 is LGHNA and CDR2 is YNFKEQ. CDR3 size: 16 residues. The V and J ends lost 0 bases and 8 bases, in that order; junction bases with no gene match: 5.

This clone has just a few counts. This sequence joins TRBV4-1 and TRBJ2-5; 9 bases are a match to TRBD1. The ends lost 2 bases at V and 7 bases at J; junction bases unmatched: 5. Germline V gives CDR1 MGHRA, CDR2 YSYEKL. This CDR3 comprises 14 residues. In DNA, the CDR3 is TGCGCCAGCAGCCAACAGACAGGGGGAGGGACCCAGTACTTC. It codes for CASSQQTGGGTQYF.

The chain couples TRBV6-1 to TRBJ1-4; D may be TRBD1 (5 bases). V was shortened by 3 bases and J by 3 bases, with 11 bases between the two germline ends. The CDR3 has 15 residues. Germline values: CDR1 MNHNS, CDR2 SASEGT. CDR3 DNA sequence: TGTGCCAGCAGTGACCACAGGCCACCTAATGAAAAACTGTTTTTT. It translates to CASSDHRPPNEKLFF.

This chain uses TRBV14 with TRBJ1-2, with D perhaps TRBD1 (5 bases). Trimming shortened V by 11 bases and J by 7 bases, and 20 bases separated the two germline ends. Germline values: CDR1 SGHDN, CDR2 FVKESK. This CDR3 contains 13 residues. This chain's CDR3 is CASGQGGIRGYTF. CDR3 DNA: TGTGCCTCGGGGCAGGGAGGTATACGTGGCTACACCTTC.

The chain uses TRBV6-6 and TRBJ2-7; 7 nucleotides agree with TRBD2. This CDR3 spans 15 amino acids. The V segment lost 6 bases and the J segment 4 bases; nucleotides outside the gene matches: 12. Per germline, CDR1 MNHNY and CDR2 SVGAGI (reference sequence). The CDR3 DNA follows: TGTGCCAGCAGGACCCCCGGCGGGGGTACTTACGAGCAGTACTTC. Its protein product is CASRTPGGGTYEQYF.

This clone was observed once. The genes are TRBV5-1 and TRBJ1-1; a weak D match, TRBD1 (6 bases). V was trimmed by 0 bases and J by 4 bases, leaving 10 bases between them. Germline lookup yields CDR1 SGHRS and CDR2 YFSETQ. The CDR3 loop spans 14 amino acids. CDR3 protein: CASSLDGGFTEAFF. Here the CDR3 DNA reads TGCGCCAGCAGCTTGGATGGGGGCTTCACTGAAGCTTTCTTT.

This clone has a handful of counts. DNA of the CDR3: TGTGCCAGCAGTGATCGACCGGGGACAGATACGCAGTATTTT. Translation gives CASSDRPGTDTQYF. This sequence joins TRBV6-1 and TRBJ2-3; TRBD2 might be the D (5 bases). Trimming removed 3 bases at V and 3 bases at J, with 10 bases between. The germline V gene has CDR1 MNHNS and CDR2 SASEGT. The CDR3 loop spans 14 amino acids.